This TCR beta chain was captured by sequencing in a study of blood T cell repertoires in COVID-19. Study background: Acute and convalescent COVID-19 samples came from the United States, Italy and Spain. Sources were T cells, B-cell-depleted T cells, or PBMCs; the material itself was cDNA or gDNA.

Looked up from germline, CDR1 is ENHRY and CDR2 is SYGVKD. This CDR3 is built from 15 residues. Trimming left V 4 bases short and J 0 bases short, with 12 bases between. As handled by the study authors: Estimation of nucleated cell counts relied on the amplification of reference gene primers. The data were produced by immunoSEQ multiplex PCR, yet TCRdb's version contains in-frame clones alone and is incomplete. Clone size and the V and J calls come from that table; the DNA yielded D and trimming. The table has about 59,000 clones, around 79% seen once. The chain couples TRBV10-3 to TRBJ1-2; no firm D call. The clonotype was recovered from a woman aged 65 to 85 with acute or convalescent COVID-19. Sequences were obtained from peripheral blood. The CDR3 nucleotides are TGTGCCATCAGTGGTGGGGAGGCGGCTAACTATGGCTACACCTTC. It encodes CAISGGEAANYGYTF.